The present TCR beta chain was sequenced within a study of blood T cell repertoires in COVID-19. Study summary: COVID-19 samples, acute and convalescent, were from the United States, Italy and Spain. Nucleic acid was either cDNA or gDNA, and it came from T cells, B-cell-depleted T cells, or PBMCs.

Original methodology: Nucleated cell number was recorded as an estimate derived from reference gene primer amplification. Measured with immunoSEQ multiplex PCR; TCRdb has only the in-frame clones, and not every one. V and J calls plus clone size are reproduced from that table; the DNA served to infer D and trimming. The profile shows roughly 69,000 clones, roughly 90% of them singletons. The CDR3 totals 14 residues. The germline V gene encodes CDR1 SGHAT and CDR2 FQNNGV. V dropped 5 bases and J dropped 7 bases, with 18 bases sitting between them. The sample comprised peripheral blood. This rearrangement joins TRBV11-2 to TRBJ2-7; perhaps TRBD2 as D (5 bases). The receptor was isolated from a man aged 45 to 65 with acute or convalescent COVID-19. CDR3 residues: CASSHTAVPWEQYF. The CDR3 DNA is TGTGCCAGCAGCCATACAGCGGTTCCTTGGGAGCAGTACTTC.